The 10 T cell receptor beta chains below all came from one sample that was sequenced in a study of sequential checkpoint blockade in melanoma. Clones were sequenced by immunoSEQ multiplex PCR, and TCRdb holds only the in-frame ones, with some missing. The sample records about 5,100 clones, 25% to 40% being singletons. Regarding treatment: randomized to nivolumab then ipilimumab (arm A) or the reverse (arm B). The sample here was tumor tissue (inferred from file names), taken from a patient given nivolumab and ipilimumab in sequence. Source of these receptors: a human donor with melanoma.

This clone was detected a few times. V usage is TRBV7-6 and J usage is TRBJ1-1; 7 bases are a match to TRBD1. The CDR3 loop spans 14 amino acids. V lost 5 bases, J lost 4 bases, and 7 bases stayed unmatched. CDR1 is SGHVS, CDR2 FNYEAQ, per germline. The CDR3 reads CASSLDRVGTEAFF. CDR3 coding DNA: TGTGCCAGCAGCCTAGACAGGGTCGGCACTGAAGCTTTCTTT.

For the CDR3, the DNA is TGTGCCAGCAGTTACTCCAGGGTTTATAGCAATCAGCCCCAGCATTTT. The encoded protein is CASSYSRVYSNQPQHF. V is TRBV6-8 and J is TRBJ1-5, with D possibly TRBD1 on 5 matching bases. This CDR3 spans 16 amino acids. Germline V gives CDR1 MNHGY, CDR2 SAAAGT. The V end lost 0 bases, the J end lost 0 bases, and 9 bases lay between the germline ends.

The chain is built from TRBV18 and TRBJ1-2; TRBD1 aligns across 8 bases. There are 17 residues in the CDR3. Germline CDR1 is KGHSH and CDR2 is LQKENI. V shed 4 bases and J 0 bases; nucleotides not matched to a gene: 10. CDR3: CASSLFPGQEPNYGYTF. For the CDR3, the DNA is TGTGCCAGCTCACTGTTTCCGGGACAGGAGCCTAACTATGGCTACACCTTC.

The chain combines TRBV18 with TRBJ2-7, with 7 bases matching TRBD1. V was clipped by 2 bases and J by 1 base; unmatched bases: 2. The germline V gene encodes CDR1 KGHSH and CDR2 LQKENI. This CDR3 is 14 amino acids long. In DNA form, the CDR3 reads TGTGCCAGCTCACCAGCAGGGGGTTCCTACGAGCAGTACTTC. Translation gives CASSPAGGSYEQYF.

This clone has more than one count but fewer than ten. The chain combines TRBV28 with TRBJ1-2, with D perhaps TRBD1 (6 bases). V lost 5 bases, J lost 4 bases, and 14 bases lay in between. CDR3 length: 14 amino acids. From germline, CDR1 is MDHEN and CDR2 SYDVKM. The CDR3 spells CASSTGILGYGYTF. The DNA of the CDR3 is TGTGCCAGCAGTACAGGGATTTTGGGCTATGGCTACACCTTC.

In this sample, this clone turned up a few times. V gene TRBV27 combines with J gene TRBJ2-1; D is perhaps TRBD2 (6 bases). In germline, CDR1 is MNHEY, CDR2 SMNVEV (reference sequence). The CDR3 runs 16 residues. Deletions cut 1 base from V and 8 bases from J, with 18 bases between. The CDR3 region has the DNA TGTGCCAGCAGTTTATATCAGGTGGAGTCGGGGGATGAGCAGTTCTTC. It codes for CASSLYQVESGDEQFF.

Comment on this clone: A read error may account for a junction end that differs from germline. The rearrangement joins TRBV6-8 to TRBJ2-7; possible D gene TRBD2, 6 bases. This CDR3 is 17 amino acids long. CDR1 and CDR2 from the germline V gene are MNHGY and SAAAGT. The CDR3 loop reads CASASGYPGLPSSEQYF. The CDR3 nucleotides are TGTGCCAGCGCATCAGGGTACCCGGGACTGCCATCCTCCGAGCAGTACTTC.

This clone is labeled medium-sized. V gene TRBV10-3 combines with J gene TRBJ1-1; perhaps TRBD1 as D (5 bases). Germline CDR1 is ENHRY and CDR2 is SYGVKD. Trimming left V 0 bases short and J 5 bases short, with 16 bases between. The CDR3 has 16 residues. The CDR3 loop is CAISESRGRGMTEAFF. The DNA of the CDR3 is TGTGCCATCAGTGAGTCGAGGGGTAGGGGTATGACTGAAGCTTTCTTT.

In this sample, this clone turned up a few times. CDR3 DNA sequence: TGTGCCAGCAGCTTAAGAGGAATACCCTACGAGCAGTACTTC. The encoded protein is CASSLRGIPYEQYF. J is TRBJ2-7 and V is TRBV11-1, with D unclear. From germline, CDR1 is SGHAT and CDR2 FQDESV (reference sequence). The CDR3 runs to 14 residues. Trimming pared 2 bases from V and 2 bases from J, leaving 10 bases between.

The rearrangement uses TRBV14 and TRBJ2-3; 7 positions agree with TRBD2. The V segment lost 3 bases and the J segment 7 bases; nucleotides outside the gene matches: 1. Germline V gene sequence: CDR1 SGHDN, CDR2 FVKESK. There are 12 residues in the CDR3. Here the CDR3 reads CASSQGGNTQYF. For the CDR3, the DNA is TGTGCCAGCAGCCAGGGAGGGAATACGCAGTATTTT.